Listed here are 28 T cell receptor beta chains from one sample, sequenced in a study of blood T cells in healthy people across ages. The authors ran a second PCR of roughly 6 to 12 cycles using a sample-barcoded 5' primer and a J-beta primer mix. MiXCR was run by TCRdb on the 5' RACE reads, yielding one entry per CDR3 protein. The data hold 600,000 to 900,000 distinct CDR3 sequences, with roughly 25% observed a single time. This sample was also put to use in a study of T cells of mothers and their children.

Sequenced material: blood. These receptors originate from a boy aged 5-17 years in good health.

This chain connects TRBV4-2 to TRBJ2-5, with 7 bases matching TRBD2. The CDR3 is 15 amino acids. V shed 0 bases, J shed 5 bases, and the junction held 6 bases outside the gene matches. Germline V gene lookup returns CDR1 LGHNA and CDR2 YNFKEQ. CDR3 DNA sequence: TGTGCCAGCAGCCAAGATTTGGGGGGGAGTGAGACCCAGTACTTC. This encodes CASSQDLGGSETQYF.

The chain has TRBV15 and TRBJ2-3, with D hard to call. The CDR3 is 12 amino acids. The germline V and J ends were trimmed by 1 base and 6 bases, with 5 bases remaining between them. In germline, CDR1 is LNHNV, CDR2 YYDKDF (reference sequence). CDR3 DNA sequence: TGTGCCACCAGCAGAGGGGTGGATACGCAGTATTTT. Protein product: CATSRGVDTQYF.

The chain joins TRBV29-1 to TRBJ2-2; 8 positions match TRBD1. Trimming removed 4 bases from V and 4 bases from J; junction bases left unmatched: 8. The CDR3 spans 15 residues. The germline V gene encodes CDR1 SQVTM and CDR2 ANQGSEA. CDR3 region: CSVVSQGAGTGELFF. CDR3 DNA: TGCAGCGTTGTAAGCCAGGGGGCTGGCACCGGGGAGCTGTTTTTT.

The chain has TRBV7-2 and TRBJ2-1; unclear D gene. V was shortened by 5 bases and J by 0 bases, with 11 bases between the two germline ends. The germline gives CDR1 SGHTA, CDR2 FQGNSA. The CDR3 length is 15 residues. The CDR3: CASSPVRISYNEQFF. In DNA form, the CDR3 reads TGTGCCAGCAGCCCCGTACGGATCTCCTACAATGAGCAGTTCTTC.

V and J are TRBV5-1 and TRBJ1-1; no definite D call. CDR3 length equals 11 residues. The germline CDR1 and CDR2 sequences are SGHRS and YFSETQ. The germline V and J ends were trimmed by 5 bases and 2 bases, with 4 bases remaining between them. Here the CDR3 reads CASRFNTEAFF. CDR3 nucleotides: TGCGCCAGCAGGTTTAACACTGAAGCTTTCTTT.

V gene TRBV10-3 combines with J gene TRBJ1-2; 9 bases are a match to TRBD1. The CDR3 runs 15 residues. The trim removed 7 bases at V and 8 bases at J, leaving 14 bases unmatched. Germline V gene sequence: CDR1 ENHRY, CDR2 SYGVKD. DNA for the CDR3: TGTGCCATCAATAGACAGGGGGGATCGTTCGACGGCTACACCTTC. Its translation is CAINRQGGSFDGYTF.

This clonotype was seen only a few times. V usage is TRBV28 and J usage is TRBJ2-1; tentatively, D is TRBD1 (5 bases). TRBJ2-5 explains the end of the DNA better; the J call may be wrong. The CDR3 is made up of 13 amino acids. The germline gives CDR1 MDHEN, CDR2 SYDVKM. The CDR3 nucleotides are TGTGCCAGCAGTATCAGGGAAGCAGAGACCCAGTACTTC. This gives the protein CASSIREAETQYF.

This clonotype has a handful of counts. The gene calls are TRBV6-5 and TRBJ2-3, with TRBD1 matching 7 bases. V was clipped by 9 bases and J by 1 base; unmatched bases: 4. CDR1 MNHEY and CDR2 SVGAGI come from the germline V gene. The CDR3 has 13 residues. The CDR3 sequence is CARYRGCTDTQYF. The CDR3 nucleotides are TGTGCCAGATACAGGGGTTGCACAGATACGCAGTATTTT.

The chain couples TRBV4-1 to TRBJ2-1; D might be TRBD1 (6 bases). The germline CDR1 and CDR2 sequences are MGHRA and YSYEKL. Trimming shortened V by 4 bases and J by 4 bases, and 20 bases separated the two germline ends. This CDR3 is built from 17 residues. CDR3: CASSRGNRADSYNEQFF. The CDR3 DNA sequence: TGCGCCAGCAGCCGAGGCAATCGGGCGGACAGTTACAATGAGCAGTTCTTC.

The gene calls are TRBV9 and TRBJ1-6; 8 positions match TRBD1. With 0 bases clipped from V and 6 bases from J, the junction kept 8 bases outside the gene matches. Germline V gene lookup returns CDR1 SGDLS and CDR2 YYNGEE. CDR3 length: 17 residues. The CDR3 region has the DNA TGTGCCAGCAGCGTAGCCTCGCTGACAGGGGTTAATTCACCCCTCCACTTT. Its translation: CASSVASLTGVNSPLHF.

V and J are TRBV10-2 and TRBJ2-2, with 7 positions matching TRBD1. J was trimmed by 6 bases and V by 7 bases; bases with no gene match: 14. This CDR3 spans 16 amino acids. The V gene's germline CDR1 is WSHSY and CDR2 SAAADI. Here the CDR3 reads CASKAGQGDLAGELFF. CDR3 bases: TGCGCCAGCAAGGCCGGTCAGGGGGACCTTGCCGGGGAGCTGTTTTTT.

In its sample, this clonotype was seen a few times. The rearrangement uses TRBV14 and TRBJ2-1; a weak D match, TRBD1 (5 bases). The DNA end favors TRBJ2-5, so the J call may be wrong. CDR1 SGHDN and CDR2 FVKESK come from the germline V gene. This CDR3 is built from 14 residues. The DNA for the CDR3 is TGTGCCAGCAGCCAAGATCTGGGGCCAGAGACCCAGTACTTC. It translates to CASSQDLGPETQYF.

A few counts support this clonotype. The chain carries TRBV9 and TRBJ1-1; D is perhaps TRBD1 (6 bases). There are 17 residues in the CDR3. V lost 4 bases to trimming and J lost 3 bases, with 22 bases between them. Germline V gene lookup returns CDR1 SGDLS and CDR2 YYNGEE. The CDR3 nucleotides read TGTGCCAGCAGCCCCCGCCCCAACAGGGATTTGGACACTGAAGCTTTCTTT. Translated, it gives CASSPRPNRDLDTEAFF.

V is TRBV28 and J is TRBJ2-6; D not resolved. V gave up 6 bases and J gave up 3 bases, with 15 bases separating them. CDR3 length equals 16 residues. Germline loops: CDR1 MDHEN, CDR2 SYDVKM. CDR3 sequence reads: CASSPDGRSGANVLTF. The CDR3 region has the DNA TGTGCCAGCAGCCCCGACGGGCGAAGTGGGGCCAACGTCCTGACTTTC.

This clonotype was counted at least ten times. J is TRBJ2-7 and V is TRBV5-1; D not certain. The CDR3 spans 14 residues. CDR1 SGHRS and CDR2 YFSETQ come from the germline V gene. V lost 4 bases to trimming and J lost 1 base, with 12 bases between them. DNA for the CDR3: TGCGCCAGCAGCGAGCCAGGATCATCCTACGAGCAGTACTTC. The encoded protein is CASSEPGSSYEQYF.

This clonotype was counted ten times or more. V and J are TRBV6-5 and TRBJ2-7; unclear D gene. CDR3 length equals 13 residues. Germline V gene sequence: CDR1 MNHEY, CDR2 SVGAGI. With 2 bases removed from V and 1 base from J, the gap between germline ends came to 6 bases. CDR3 residues: CASSYGQSYEQYF. The DNA for the CDR3 is TGTGCCAGCAGTTACGGGCAGTCCTACGAGCAGTACTTC.

This chain joins TRBV12-3 or TRBV12-4 and TRBJ2-5; D could derive from TRBD1 or TRBD2 (5 bases each). The CDR3 is 16 amino acids. V dropped 3 bases and J dropped 3 bases, with 17 bases sitting between them. CDR3 in amino acids: CASSFTSGSGEETQYF. As DNA, the CDR3 is TGTGCCAGCAGTTTCACCTCAGGGTCCGGGGAAGAGACCCAGTACTTC.

Only a few counts were recorded for this clonotype. The rearrangement joins TRBV28 to TRBJ2-7, with TRBD1 as a possible D gene (6 bases). Trimming removed 8 bases at V and 6 bases at J, with 11 bases between. Germline CDR1 and CDR2: MDHEN and SYDVKM. The CDR3 spans 11 residues. The CDR3 sequence is CASERGIEQYF. CDR3 bases: TGTGCCAGCGAAAGGGGGATCGAGCAGTACTTC.

As DNA, the CDR3 is TGTGCCAGCAGCTCGCGGGACAGGGGGCCTGAGCAGTTCTTC. This encodes CASSSRDRGPEQFF. This chain connects TRBV7-2 to TRBJ2-1; TRBD1 matches 12 bases. This CDR3 has 14 amino acids. Germline lookup yields CDR1 SGHTA and CDR2 FQGNSA. Losses at the gene ends were 4 bases for V and 9 bases for J; bases not matched to a gene: 4.

The gene calls are TRBV5-1 and TRBJ1-2; a weak D match, TRBD1 (5 bases). The CDR3 is 17 amino acids. In germline, CDR1 is SGHRS, CDR2 YFSETQ. Trimming pared 7 bases from V and 0 bases from J, leaving 22 bases between. DNA for the CDR3: TGCGCCAGCCACACCGGGGCTTCGAGGGCTCCTAACTATGGCTACACCTTC. Protein: CASHTGASRAPNYGYTF.

The chain joins TRBV20-1 to TRBJ2-1; possible D gene TRBD1, 6 bases. The J call may be faulty, since TRBJ2-5 better matches the DNA end. CDR1 DFQATT and CDR2 SNEGSKA come from the germline V gene (reference sequence). The CDR3 is made up of 13 amino acids. CDR3 coding DNA: TGCAGTGCCACTACAGGGTCGGGGGAGACCCAGTACTTC. Protein product: CSATTGSGETQYF.

V usage is TRBV7-3 and J usage is TRBJ2-1; 9 nucleotides line up with TRBD1. Germline trimming cut 5 bases from V and 9 bases from J; bases unmatched to any gene: 8. Germline CDR1 and CDR2: SGHTA and FQGTGA. The CDR3 contains 14 residues. The DNA for the CDR3 is TGTGCCAGCAGCCTGGGACAGGGAAAGGGTGAGCAGTTCTTC. Amino acids: CASSLGQGKGEQFF.

CDR3 sequence (DNA): TGCGCCAGCAGCCAAGATCCCGCCGGACAGTATGCGGGGAATGAGCAGTTCTTC. Residues: CASSQDPAGQYAGNEQFF. The chain carries TRBV4-1 and TRBJ2-1; D is possibly TRBD1 or TRBD2 (6 bases each). The CDR3 contains 18 residues. The V gene's germline CDR1 is MGHRA and CDR2 YSYEKL. Trimming removed 0 bases from V and 7 bases from J, with 22 bases in between.

This sequence joins TRBV6-2 or TRBV6-3 and TRBJ1-2, with 9 nucleotides matching TRBD1. This CDR3 region has 15 residues. Trimming took 0 bases from V and 7 from J; bases not matched to a gene: 6. Germline-derived CDR1 and CDR2 are MNHEY and SVGEGT. The CDR3 DNA follows: TGTGCCAGCAGTTACTCGGCGACAGGGGGTTTTGGCTACACCTTC. Translated, it gives CASSYSATGGFGYTF.

The DNA of the CDR3 is TGCGCCAGCAGCCAAGAGGGGCGCCTCGTAGGCTATGGCTACACCTTC. This encodes CASSQEGRLVGYGYTF. The chain links TRBV4-1 to TRBJ1-2; a weak D match, TRBD1 (5 bases). The CDR3 runs to 16 residues. CDR1 and CDR2 from the germline V gene are MGHRA and YSYEKL. Trimming took off 0 bases at V and 4 bases at J, with 15 bases between the two ends.

This clonotype turned up a few times. J is TRBJ1-1 and V is TRBV19; 7 bases agree with TRBD1. V was pared by 8 bases and J by 1 base, with 7 bases of the junction left unmatched. The CDR3 is 14 residues long. Germline V CDR1 and CDR2: LNHDA, SQIVND (reference sequence). DNA of the CDR3: TGTGCCAGTGGGGTGACAGGGCGGAACACTGAAGCTTTCTTT. Translated, it gives CASGVTGRNTEAFF. Using reference TRBV19 and TRBJ1-1 for the parts outside the CDR3, the full variable domain is DGGITQSPKYLFRKEGQNVTLSCEQNLNHDAMYWYRQDPGQGLRLIYYSQIVNDFQKGDIAEGYSVSREKKESFPLTVTSAQKNPTAFYLCASGVTGRNTEAFFGQGTRLTVV.

At least ten counts were recorded for this clonotype. This chain joins TRBV3-1 and TRBJ2-5; no reliable D call. Trimming shortened V by 5 bases and J by 5 bases, and 9 bases separated the two germline ends. This CDR3 is built from 12 residues. Germline CDR1 LGHDT, CDR2 YNNKEL (reference sequence). CDR3 loop: CASSSRRETQYF. The CDR3 DNA reads as TGTGCCAGCAGCTCGAGGCGGGAGACCCAGTACTTC.

The rearrangement links TRBV9 to TRBJ1-6; D is uncertain. Germline V gives CDR1 SGDLS, CDR2 YYNGEE. V was cut by 7 bases and J by 13 bases, with 15 bases left in between. The CDR3 covers 12 residues. The CDR3 nucleotides are TGTGCCAGCGGAGCCAACCTGAATCCCCTCCACTTT. This encodes CASGANLNPLHF.